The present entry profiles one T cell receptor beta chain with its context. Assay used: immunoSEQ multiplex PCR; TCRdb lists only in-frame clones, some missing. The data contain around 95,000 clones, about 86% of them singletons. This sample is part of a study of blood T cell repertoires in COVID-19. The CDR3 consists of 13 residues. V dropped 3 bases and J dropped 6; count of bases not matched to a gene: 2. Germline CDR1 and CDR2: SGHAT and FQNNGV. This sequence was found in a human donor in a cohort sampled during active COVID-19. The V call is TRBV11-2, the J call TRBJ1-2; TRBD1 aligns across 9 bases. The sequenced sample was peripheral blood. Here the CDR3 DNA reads TGTGCCAGCAGCTTCAGACAGGGGGATGGCTACACCTTC. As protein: CASSFRQGDGYTF.